This entry is about one T cell receptor beta chain. Its target is not known. The entry originates in a study of T cell responses to AZD1222 COVID-19 vaccine. Study-wide points: Nearly half of spike-specific TCRs reportedly go after variant regions that carry no mutations. Researchers took repertoire samples only after the peak T cell response had come. The donor cohort was predominantly white British with a female majority, and clonal diversity may have been underestimated. Rises in breadth and depth of Spike-specific TCRs came after two AZD1222 doses.

V was clipped by 1 base and J by 2 bases, with 9 bases between them. Germline CDR1 reads LNHDA; CDR2 reads SQIVND (reference sequence). The CDR3 has 16 amino acids. Some clones are missing from TCRdb's copy, which holds only in-frame ones; the method was immunoSEQ multiplex PCR. The sample lists 140,000 to 150,000 clones; over 80% were seen once. Source: peripheral blood, taken 28 days after the second AZD1222 dose. The source of this sequence is an adult who received the AZD1222 COVID-19 vaccine. The chain is built from TRBV19 and TRBJ2-6; TRBD2 might be the D (6 bases). CDR3 amino acids: CASSIVGGTGANVLTF. The CDR3, as DNA: TGTGCCAGTAGTATAGTTGGGGGGACTGGGGCCAACGTCCTGACTTTC.